This entry is about one T cell receptor beta chain. Its specificity is not known. These data are taken from a study of T cell responses to AZD1222 COVID-19 vaccine. Profiling relied on immunoSEQ multiplex PCR, and the TCRdb table lists in-frame clones only, not all of them. The sample has some 74,000 clones, about 90% seen once; the top ten hold approximately 1.3%. Study observations and caveats: Every sample of the repertoires postdated the peak T cell response. Most donors were white British and more were female, and clonal diversity was possibly underestimated.

V lost 3 bases and J 4 bases, leaving 6 bases between the germline ends. The CDR3 is made up of 12 amino acids. The sequence came from an adult who received the AZD1222 COVID-19 vaccine. The rearrangement joins TRBV12-3 or TRBV12-4 to TRBJ1-2; D not resolved. This material consisted of peripheral blood, taken 28 days after the second AZD1222 dose. CDR3 protein: CASSFSIYGYTF. The CDR3 nucleotides read TGTGCCAGCAGTTTTTCAATCTATGGCTACACCTTC.